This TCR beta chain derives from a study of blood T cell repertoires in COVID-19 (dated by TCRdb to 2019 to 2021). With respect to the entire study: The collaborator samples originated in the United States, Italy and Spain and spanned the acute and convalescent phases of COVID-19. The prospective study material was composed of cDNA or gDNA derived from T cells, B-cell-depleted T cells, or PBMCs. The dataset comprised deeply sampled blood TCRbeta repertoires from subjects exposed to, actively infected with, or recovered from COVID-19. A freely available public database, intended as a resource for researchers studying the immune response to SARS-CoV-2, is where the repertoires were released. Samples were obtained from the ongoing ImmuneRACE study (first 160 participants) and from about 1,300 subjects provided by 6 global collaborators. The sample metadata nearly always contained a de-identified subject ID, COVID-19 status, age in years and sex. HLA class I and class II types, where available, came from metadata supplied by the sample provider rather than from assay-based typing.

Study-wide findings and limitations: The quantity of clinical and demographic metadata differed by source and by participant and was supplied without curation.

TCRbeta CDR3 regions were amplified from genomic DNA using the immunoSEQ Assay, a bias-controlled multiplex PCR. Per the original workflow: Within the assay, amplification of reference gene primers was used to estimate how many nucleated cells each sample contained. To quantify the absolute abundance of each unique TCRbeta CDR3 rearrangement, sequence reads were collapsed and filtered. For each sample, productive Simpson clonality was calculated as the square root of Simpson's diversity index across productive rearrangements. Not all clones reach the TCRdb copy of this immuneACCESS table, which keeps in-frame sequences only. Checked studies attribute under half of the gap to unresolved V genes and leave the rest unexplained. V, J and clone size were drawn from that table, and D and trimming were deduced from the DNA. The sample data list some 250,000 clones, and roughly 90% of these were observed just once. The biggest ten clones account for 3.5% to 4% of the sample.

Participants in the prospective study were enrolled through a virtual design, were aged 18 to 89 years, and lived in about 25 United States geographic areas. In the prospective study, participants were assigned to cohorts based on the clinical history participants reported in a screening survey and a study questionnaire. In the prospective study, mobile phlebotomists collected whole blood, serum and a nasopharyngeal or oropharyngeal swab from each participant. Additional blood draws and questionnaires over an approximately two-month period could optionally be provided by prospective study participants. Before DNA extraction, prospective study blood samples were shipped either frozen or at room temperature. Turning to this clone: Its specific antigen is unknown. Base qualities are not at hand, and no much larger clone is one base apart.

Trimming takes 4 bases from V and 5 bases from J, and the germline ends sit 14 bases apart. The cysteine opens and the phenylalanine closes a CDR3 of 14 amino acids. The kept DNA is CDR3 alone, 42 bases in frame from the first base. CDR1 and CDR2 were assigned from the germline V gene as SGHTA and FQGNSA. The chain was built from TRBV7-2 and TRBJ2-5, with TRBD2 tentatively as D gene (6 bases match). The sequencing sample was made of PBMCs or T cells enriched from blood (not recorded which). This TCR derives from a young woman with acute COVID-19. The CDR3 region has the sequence CASSSGLGRETQYF. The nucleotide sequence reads TGTGCCAGCAGCTCAGGGCTTGGGAGGGAGACCCAGTACTTC.